Below, one TCR beta chain is given with its context. This sample is part of a study of cytomegalovirus exposure and HLA in healthy donors. A multiplex PCR was run with 60 Vbeta primers and 13 Jbeta primers. The protocol was immunoSEQ multiplex PCR, while the TCRdb copy is restricted to in-frame clones and leaves out a portion. The repertoire holds roughly 110,000 clones, about 78% seen once, with roughly 5.9% in the top ten. The material sequenced was PBMCs. This TCR was recovered from a woman aged 30 to 39 in good health and CMV-seropositive.

The CDR3 sequence is CASSERRVGYTF. Written as DNA, the CDR3 is TGTGCCAGCAGTGAACGGAGGGTCGGCTACACCTTC. The chain employs TRBV25-1 and TRBJ1-2, with no clear D. Trimming stripped 2 bases from V and 8 bases from J, with 9 bases between. The germline V gene has CDR1 MGHDK and CDR2 SYGVNS. The CDR3 is 12 amino acids.